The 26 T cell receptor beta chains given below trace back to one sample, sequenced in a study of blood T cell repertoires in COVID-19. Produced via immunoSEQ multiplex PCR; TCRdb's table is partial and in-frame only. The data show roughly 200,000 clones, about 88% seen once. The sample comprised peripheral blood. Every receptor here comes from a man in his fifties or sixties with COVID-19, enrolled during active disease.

CDR3 amino acids: CASSPDSSYNEQFF. The CDR3 nucleotides read TGTGCCAGCTCACCAGATAGCTCCTACAATGAGCAGTTCTTC. The V and J genes are TRBV18 and TRBJ2-1; D remains ambiguous. This CDR3 spans 14 amino acids. Trimming removed 2 bases at V and 0 bases at J, with 5 bases between. The germline V gene has CDR1 KGHSH and CDR2 LQKENI. The full variable domain, in which reference TRBV18 and TRBJ2-1 provide the parts outside the CDR3, is NAGVMQNPRHLVRRRGQEARLRCSPMKGHSHVYWYRQLPEEGLKFMVYLQKENIIDESGMPKERFSAEFPKEGPSILRIQQVVRGDSAAYFCASSPDSSYNEQFFGPGTRLTVL.

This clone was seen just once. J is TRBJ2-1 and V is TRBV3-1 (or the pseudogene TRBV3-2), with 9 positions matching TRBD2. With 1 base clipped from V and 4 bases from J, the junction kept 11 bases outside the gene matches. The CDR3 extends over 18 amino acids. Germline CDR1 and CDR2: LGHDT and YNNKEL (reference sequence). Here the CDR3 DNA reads TGTGCCAGCAGCCAAGCCAAAATCTCTAGCGGGGTATACAATGAGCAGTTCTTC. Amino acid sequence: CASSQAKISSGVYNEQFF.

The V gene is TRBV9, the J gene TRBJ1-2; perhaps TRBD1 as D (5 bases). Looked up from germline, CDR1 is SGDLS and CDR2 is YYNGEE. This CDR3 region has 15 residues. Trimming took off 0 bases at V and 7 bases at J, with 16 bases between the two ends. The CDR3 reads CASSVAPSRASGYTF. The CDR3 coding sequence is TGTGCCAGCAGCGTAGCTCCATCCAGGGCTTCTGGCTACACCTTC.

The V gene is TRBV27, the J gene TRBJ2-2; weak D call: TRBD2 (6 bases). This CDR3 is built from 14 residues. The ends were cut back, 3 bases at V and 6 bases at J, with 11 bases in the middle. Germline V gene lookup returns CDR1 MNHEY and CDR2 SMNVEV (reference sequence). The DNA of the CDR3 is TGTGCCAGCAGTTTCTCACTAGCCGCCGGGGAGCTGTTTTTT. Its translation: CASSFSLAAGELFF.

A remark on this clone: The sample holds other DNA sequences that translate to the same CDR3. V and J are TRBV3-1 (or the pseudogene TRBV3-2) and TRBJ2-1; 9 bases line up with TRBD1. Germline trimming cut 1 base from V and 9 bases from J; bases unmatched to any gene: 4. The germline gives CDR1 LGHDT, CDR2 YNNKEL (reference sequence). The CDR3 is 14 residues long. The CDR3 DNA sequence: TGTGCCAGCAGCCAAGTTACAGGGGGCAGTGAGCAGTTCTTC. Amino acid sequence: CASSQVTGGSEQFF.

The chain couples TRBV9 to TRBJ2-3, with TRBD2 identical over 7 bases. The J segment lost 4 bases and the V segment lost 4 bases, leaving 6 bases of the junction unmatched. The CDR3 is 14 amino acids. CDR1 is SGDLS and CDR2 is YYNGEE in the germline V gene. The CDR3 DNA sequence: TGTGCCAGCAGCCCAAGGGCGGGGGCAGATACGCAGTATTTT. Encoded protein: CASSPRAGADTQYF.

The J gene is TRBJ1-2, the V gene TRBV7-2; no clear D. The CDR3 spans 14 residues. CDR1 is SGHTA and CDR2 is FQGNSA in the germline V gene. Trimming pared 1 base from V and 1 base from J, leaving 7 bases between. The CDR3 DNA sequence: TGTGCCAGCAGCTTAGTGGCAAATAACTATGGCTACACCTTC. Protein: CASSLVANNYGYTF. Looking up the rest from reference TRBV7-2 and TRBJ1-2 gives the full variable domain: GAGVSQSPSNKVTEKGKDVELRCDPISGHTALYWYRQSLGQGLEFLIYFQGNSAPDKSGLPSDRFSAERTGGSVSTLTIQRTQQEDSAVYLCASSLVANNYGYTFGSGTRLTVV.

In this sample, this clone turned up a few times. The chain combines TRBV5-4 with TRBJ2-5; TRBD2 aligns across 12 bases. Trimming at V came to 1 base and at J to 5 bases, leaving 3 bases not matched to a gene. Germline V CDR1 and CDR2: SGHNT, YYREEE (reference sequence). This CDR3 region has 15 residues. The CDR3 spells CASSLKTSGGETQYF. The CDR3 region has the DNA TGTGCCAGCAGCTTGAAGACTAGCGGGGGTGAGACCCAGTACTTC. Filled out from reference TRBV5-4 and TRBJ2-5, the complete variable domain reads ETGVTQSPTHLIKTRGQQVTLRCSSQSGHNTVSWYQQALGQGPQFIFQYYREEENGRGNFPPRFSGLQFPNYSSELNVNALELDDSALYLCASSLKTSGGETQYFGPGTRLLVL.

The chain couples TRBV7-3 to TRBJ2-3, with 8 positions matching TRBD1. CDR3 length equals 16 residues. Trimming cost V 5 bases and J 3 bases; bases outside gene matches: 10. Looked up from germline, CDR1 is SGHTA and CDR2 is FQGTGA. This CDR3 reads CASSLKEQGGTDTQYF. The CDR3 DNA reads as TGTGCCAGCAGCCTTAAGGAACAGGGGGGAACAGATACGCAGTATTTT.

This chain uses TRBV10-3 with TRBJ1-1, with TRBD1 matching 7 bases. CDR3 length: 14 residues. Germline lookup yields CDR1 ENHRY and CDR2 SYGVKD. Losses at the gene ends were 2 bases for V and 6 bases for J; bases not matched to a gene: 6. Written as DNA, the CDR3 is TGTGCCATCAGTGAGGGACAGGAAGGACCTGAAGCTTTCTTT. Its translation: CAISEGQEGPEAFF.

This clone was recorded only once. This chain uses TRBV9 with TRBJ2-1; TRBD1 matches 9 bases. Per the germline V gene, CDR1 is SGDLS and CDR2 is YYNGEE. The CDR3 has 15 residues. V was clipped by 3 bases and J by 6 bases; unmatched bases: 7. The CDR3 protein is CASSAGQGLFNEQFF. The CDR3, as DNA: TGTGCCAGCAGCGCGGGACAGGGTTTATTCAATGAGCAGTTCTTC.

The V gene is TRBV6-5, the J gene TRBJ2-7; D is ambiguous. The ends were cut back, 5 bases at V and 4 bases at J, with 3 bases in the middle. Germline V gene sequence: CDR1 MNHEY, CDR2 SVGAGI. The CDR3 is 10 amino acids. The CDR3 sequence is CASSLYEQYF. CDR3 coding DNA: TGTGCCAGCAGTCTTTACGAGCAGTACTTC.

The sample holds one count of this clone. This CDR3 is CASNQQGSGNTIYF. The CDR3 bases are TGTGCCAGCAACCAACAGGGATCTGGAAACACCATATATTTT. V is TRBV6-5 and J is TRBJ1-3, with TRBD1 as a possible D gene (6 bases). The CDR3 has 14 residues. The germline V gene encodes CDR1 MNHEY and CDR2 SVGAGI. The V and J ends lost 7 bases and 1 base respectively, with 11 bases between them.

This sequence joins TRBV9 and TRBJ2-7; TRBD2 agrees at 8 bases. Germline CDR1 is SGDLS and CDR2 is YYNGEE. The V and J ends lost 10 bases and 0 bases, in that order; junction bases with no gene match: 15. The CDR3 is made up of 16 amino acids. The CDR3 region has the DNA TGTGCCCGCCGCGTCGGGGGGGGGAGACCCTCCTACGAGCAGTACTTC. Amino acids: CARRVGGGRPSYEQYF.

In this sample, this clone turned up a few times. CDR3 protein: CASNTAQGYADTQYF. In DNA, the CDR3 is TGTGCCAGCAATACAGCACAGGGGTACGCAGATACGCAGTATTTT. The chain has TRBV6-5 and TRBJ2-3; 7 positions match TRBD1. The CDR3 totals 15 residues. The ends lost 7 bases at V and 4 bases at J; junction bases unmatched: 11. Germline V gene sequence: CDR1 MNHEY, CDR2 SVGAGI.

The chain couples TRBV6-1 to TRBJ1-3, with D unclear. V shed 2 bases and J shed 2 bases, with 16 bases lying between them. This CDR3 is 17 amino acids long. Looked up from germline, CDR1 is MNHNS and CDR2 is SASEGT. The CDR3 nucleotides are TGTGCCAGCAGTGAAAATGTCGGGGAACTTGCTGGAAACACCATATATTTT. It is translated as CASSENVGELAGNTIYF.

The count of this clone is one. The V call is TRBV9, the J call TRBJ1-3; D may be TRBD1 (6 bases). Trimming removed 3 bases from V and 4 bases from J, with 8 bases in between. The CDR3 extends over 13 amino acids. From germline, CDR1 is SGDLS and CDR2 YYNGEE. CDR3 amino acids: CASSGTVGNTIYF. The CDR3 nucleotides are TGTGCCAGCAGCGGGACAGTCGGAAACACCATATATTTT.

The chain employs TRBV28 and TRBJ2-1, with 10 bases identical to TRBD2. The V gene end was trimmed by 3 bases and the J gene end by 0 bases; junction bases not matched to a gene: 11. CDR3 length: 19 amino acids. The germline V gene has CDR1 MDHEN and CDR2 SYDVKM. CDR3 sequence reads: CASSFIGPSGSSSYNEQFF. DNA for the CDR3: TGTGCCAGCAGTTTTATCGGGCCTAGCGGGAGTTCCTCCTACAATGAGCAGTTCTTC.

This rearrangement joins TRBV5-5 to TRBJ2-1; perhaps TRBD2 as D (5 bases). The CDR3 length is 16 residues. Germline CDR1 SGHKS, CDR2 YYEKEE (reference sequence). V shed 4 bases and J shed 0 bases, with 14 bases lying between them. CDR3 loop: CASSRDPERSYNEQFF. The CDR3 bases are TGTGCCAGCAGCCGGGATCCGGAGCGCTCCTACAATGAGCAGTTCTTC.

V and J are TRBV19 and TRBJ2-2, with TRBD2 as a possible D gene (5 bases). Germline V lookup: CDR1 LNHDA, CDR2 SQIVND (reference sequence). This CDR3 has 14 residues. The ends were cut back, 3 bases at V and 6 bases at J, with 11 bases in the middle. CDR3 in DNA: TGTGCCAGTAGTATTGGGAGCTGGTCCGGGGAGCTGTTTTTT. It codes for CASSIGSWSGELFF.

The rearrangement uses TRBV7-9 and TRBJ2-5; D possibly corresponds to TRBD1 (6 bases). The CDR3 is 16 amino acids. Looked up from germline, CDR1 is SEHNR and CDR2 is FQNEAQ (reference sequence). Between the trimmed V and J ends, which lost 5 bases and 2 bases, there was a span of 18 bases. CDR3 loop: CASSRPSGELQETQYF. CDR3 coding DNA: TGTGCCAGCAGCCGTCCTTCAGGGGAACTTCAAGAGACCCAGTACTTC.

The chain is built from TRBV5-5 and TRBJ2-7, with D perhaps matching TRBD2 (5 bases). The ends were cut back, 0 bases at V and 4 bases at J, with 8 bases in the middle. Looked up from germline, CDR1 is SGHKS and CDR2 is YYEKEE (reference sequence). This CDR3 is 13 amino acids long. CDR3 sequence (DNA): TGTGCCAGCAGCTTGGTCCGGGGATACGAGCAGTACTTC. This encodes CASSLVRGYEQYF.

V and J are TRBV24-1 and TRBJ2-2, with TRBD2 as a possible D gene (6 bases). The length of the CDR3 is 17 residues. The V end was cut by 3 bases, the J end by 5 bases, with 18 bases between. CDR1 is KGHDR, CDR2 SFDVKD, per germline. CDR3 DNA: TGTGCCACCAGTGATCCAACGGCGGGGCGATGGACCGGGGAGCTGTTTTTT. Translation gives CATSDPTAGRWTGELFF.

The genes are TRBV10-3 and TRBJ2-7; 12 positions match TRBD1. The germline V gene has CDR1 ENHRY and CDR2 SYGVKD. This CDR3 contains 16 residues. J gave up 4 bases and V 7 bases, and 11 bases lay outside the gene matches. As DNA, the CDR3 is TGTGCCATCACCCCGTCCCGGGACAGGGGGCAATACGAGCAGTACTTC. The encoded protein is CAITPSRDRGQYEQYF.

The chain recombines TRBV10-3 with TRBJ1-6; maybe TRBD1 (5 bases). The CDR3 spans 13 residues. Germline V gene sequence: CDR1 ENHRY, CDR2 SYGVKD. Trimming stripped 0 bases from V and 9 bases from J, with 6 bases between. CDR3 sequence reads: CAISESGGSPLHF. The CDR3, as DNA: TGTGCCATCAGTGAGTCGGGGGGTTCACCCCTCCACTTT.

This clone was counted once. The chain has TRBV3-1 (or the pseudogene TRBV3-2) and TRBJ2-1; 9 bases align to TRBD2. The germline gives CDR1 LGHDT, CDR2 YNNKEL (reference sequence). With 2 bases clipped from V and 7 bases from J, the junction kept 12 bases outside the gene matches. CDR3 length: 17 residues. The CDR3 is CASSQSSLAGSRNEQFF. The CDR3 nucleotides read TGTGCCAGCAGCCAATCCTCCCTAGCGGGATCTAGGAATGAGCAGTTCTTC.